The following is a T cell receptor (beta chain) sequence with its context. Its antigen is still unknown. The assay was run at deep level. Produced via immunoSEQ multiplex PCR; TCRdb's table is partial and in-frame only. The table has 550,000 to 850,000 clones, under 80% seen once. The data originate from a study of shared clonotypes between healthy human individuals. A CD45RA+ naive subset and a CD45RA-negative memory subset were split from CD4+ cells. Study-wide points: What naive subsets generally showed was a larger estimated richness than memory subsets showed. The sharing of 5% to 5.5% of naive CD4 clonotypes was seen across several donors.

Trimming removed 5 bases from V and 7 bases from J; junction bases left unmatched: 9. Germline V gene lookup returns CDR1 MDHEN and CDR2 SYDVKM. This CDR3 is built from 16 residues. The genes are TRBV28 and TRBJ2-1, with TRBD1 matching 12 bases. Material: memory CD4+ T cells sorted from blood. Subset denoted: CD45RA-negative fraction. The sequence came from a woman in her 30s in good health. The CDR3 nucleotides read TGTGCCAGCAGTCGGGGGACAGGGGGCGCGTATAATGAGCAGTTCTTC. Protein: CASSRGTGGAYNEQFF. Full variable domain (missing parts from reference TRBV28 and TRBJ2-1): DVKVTQSSRYLVKRTGEKVFLECVQDMDHENMFWYRQDPGLGLRLIYFSYDVKMKEKGDIPEGYSVSREKKERFSLILESASTNQTSMYLCASSRGTGGAYNEQFFGPGTRLTVL.